This TCR beta chain was identified in a study of T cell responses to AZD1222 COVID-19 vaccine. This clone was seen a single time. Antigen specificity is unknown. Study-wide findings and caveats: No day 14 peak samples; only post-peak repertoires were characterized.

The V end lost 0 bases, the J end lost 5 bases, and 15 bases lay between the germline ends. The CDR3 spans 17 residues. Germline CDR1 is SGHNT and CDR2 is YYREEE (reference sequence). The table came from immunoSEQ multiplex PCR; TCRdb's copy has only in-frame clones and leaves some out. The data show some 94,000 clones, roughly nine tenths seen once. The V call is TRBV5-4, the J call TRBJ1-6, with unresolved D. The specimen comprised peripheral blood, sampled 28 days after the second AZD1222 dose. This TCR was sampled from an adult who received the AZD1222 COVID-19 vaccine. The CDR3 spells CASSLVPLDSDNSPLHF. The CDR3 region has the DNA TGTGCCAGCAGCTTGGTACCCTTAGATTCCGATAATTCACCCCTCCACTTT.